The source of this T cell receptor beta chain is a study of human T cells and chemical hapten exposure. Time point given: patch test 2, 6 weeks after DPC sensitization. Stated treatment: therapeutic diphenylcyclopropenone sensitization with weekly scalp DPC. V shed 3 bases and J 0 bases; nucleotides not matched to a gene: 12. The CDR3 spans 17 residues. The germline gives CDR1 DFQATT, CDR2 SNEGSKA (reference sequence). In this sample, this clonotype turned up a few times. TCRdb passed the RACE reads through MiXCR, listing each CDR3 protein once. The sample lists under 100,000 distinct CDR3 sequences; around 9.6% were seen once.

This TCR was recovered from a woman younger than 45 with alopecia areata. Some clones in this sample may be carry-over from other donors' samples. This chain connects TRBV20-1 to TRBJ2-3; 7 positions match TRBD2. The source was whole blood, collected in connection with sensitization to the hapten diphenylcyclopropenone (DPC). In DNA, the CDR3 is TGCAGTGCTAGGGGGGTTGGGCTAGCGGTTAGCACAGATACGCAGTATTTT. Amino acids: CSARGVGLAVSTDTQYF.